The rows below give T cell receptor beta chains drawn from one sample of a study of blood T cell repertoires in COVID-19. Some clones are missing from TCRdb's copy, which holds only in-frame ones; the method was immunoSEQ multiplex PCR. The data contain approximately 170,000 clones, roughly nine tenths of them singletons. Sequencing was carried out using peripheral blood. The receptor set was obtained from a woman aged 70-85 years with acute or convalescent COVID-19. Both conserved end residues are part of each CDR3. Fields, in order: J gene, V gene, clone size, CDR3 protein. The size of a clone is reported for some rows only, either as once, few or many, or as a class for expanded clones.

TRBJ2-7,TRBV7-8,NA,CASSPGTGGTYEQYF
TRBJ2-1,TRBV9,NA,CASSPGLPGNEQFF
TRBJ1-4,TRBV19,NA,CASKREAHEKLFF
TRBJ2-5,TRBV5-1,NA,CASSETGGQETQYF
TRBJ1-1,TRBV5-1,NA,CASSLRLPNTEAFF
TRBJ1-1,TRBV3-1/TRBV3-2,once,CASSQGQVNLMNTEAFF
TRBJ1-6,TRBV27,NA,CASSQGGPPLHF
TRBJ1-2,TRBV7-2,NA,CASSMRTGASYGYTF
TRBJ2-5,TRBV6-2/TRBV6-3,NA,CASSSPQNRGREETQYF
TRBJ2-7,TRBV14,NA,CASSQVPLRGRLSEQYF
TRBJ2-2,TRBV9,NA,CASSVAGFVDTGELFF
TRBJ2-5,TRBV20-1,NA,CSASYSSGSKETQYF
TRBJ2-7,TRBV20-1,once,CSASQGAGSYEQYF
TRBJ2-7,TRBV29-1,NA,CSVERAPYEQYF
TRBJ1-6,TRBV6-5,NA,CASSPRGLRSLHF
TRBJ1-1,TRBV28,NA,CASSRSYTEAFF
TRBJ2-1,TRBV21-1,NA,CASSKEVRRGNFNEQFF
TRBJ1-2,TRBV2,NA,CASSPDKNYGYTF
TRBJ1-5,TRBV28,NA,CASSLVPGGGDQPQHF
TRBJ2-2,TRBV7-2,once,CASSTILNTGELFF
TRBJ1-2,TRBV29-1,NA,CSVSDSTNYGYTF
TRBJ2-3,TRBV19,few,CASSLRGTGIGDTQYF
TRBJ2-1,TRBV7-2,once,CASSLAVASGDLSSYNEQFF
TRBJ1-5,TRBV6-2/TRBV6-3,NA,CASSYLQGSKQPQHF
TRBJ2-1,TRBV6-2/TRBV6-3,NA,CASSPRQVNEQFF
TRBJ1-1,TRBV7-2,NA,CASSQQVNTEAFF
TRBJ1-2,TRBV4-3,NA,CASSQERDYGYTF
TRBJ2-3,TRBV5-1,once,CASSLAQAGLAGEYTDTQYF
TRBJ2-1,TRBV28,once,CASSALAGGRAYNEQFF
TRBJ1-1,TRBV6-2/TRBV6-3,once,CASSYSPGTVNTEAFF
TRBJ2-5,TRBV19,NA,CASSPPRSRETQYF
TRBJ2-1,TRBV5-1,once,CASSLVPPGQGANEQFF
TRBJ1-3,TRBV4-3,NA,CASSQGDRSSGNTIYF
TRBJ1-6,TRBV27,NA,CASSLSGQGNSPLHF
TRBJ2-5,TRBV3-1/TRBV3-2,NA,CASSQRGTGGQETQYF
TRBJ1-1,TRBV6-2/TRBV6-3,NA,CASSYSTGGFVAFF
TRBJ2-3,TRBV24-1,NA,CATSLGGGSTDTQYF
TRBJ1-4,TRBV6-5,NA,CASSYSYRALNEKLFF
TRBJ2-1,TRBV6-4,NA,CASSRTRSSYNEQFF